This T cell receptor (beta chain) stems from a study of breast tumors, draining lymph nodes, adjacent tissues. A single record per CDR3 protein comes from TCRdb applying MiXCR to the multiplex PCR reads. Here the sample spans 11,000 to 15,000 distinct CDR3 sequences, around 55% being singletons. Trimming took off 6 bases at V and 5 bases at J, with 8 bases between the two ends. CDR1 and CDR2 from the germline V gene are LNHDA and SQIVND (reference sequence). This CDR3 spans 11 amino acids. This receptor was obtained from a female donor with breast cancer. Some clones in this sample may be carry-over from other donors' samples. The sequenced sample was tumor-adjacent breast tissue. The rearrangement uses TRBV19 and TRBJ2-7; D not resolved. This chain's CDR3 is CASRAWDEQYF. CDR3 nucleotides: TGTGCCAGTAGGGCTTGGGACGAGCAGTACTTC.